The source of this T cell receptor beta chain is a study of neurological immune-mediated disorders. TCRdb called the 5' RACE reads again in MiXCR, with one record for every CDR3 protein. The repertoire holds about 50,000 distinct CDR3 sequences, with 10% as singletons. This clonotype was seen ten or more times. The junction had 8 bases not matched to a gene; V was cut back by 0 bases and J by 7 bases. Germline V gives CDR1 KGHSH, CDR2 LQKENI. The CDR3 consists of 16 residues. What was sequenced was PBMCs. The rearrangement links TRBV18 to TRBJ2-7; 11 positions agree with TRBD1. This receptor was identified in a man in his 70s with HTLV-1-associated myelopathy (HAM/TSP). Written as DNA, the CDR3 is TGTGCCAGCTCACCACCAGTTCTCGGGACAGGGGGTGAGCAGTACTTC. It codes for CASSPPVLGTGGEQYF.